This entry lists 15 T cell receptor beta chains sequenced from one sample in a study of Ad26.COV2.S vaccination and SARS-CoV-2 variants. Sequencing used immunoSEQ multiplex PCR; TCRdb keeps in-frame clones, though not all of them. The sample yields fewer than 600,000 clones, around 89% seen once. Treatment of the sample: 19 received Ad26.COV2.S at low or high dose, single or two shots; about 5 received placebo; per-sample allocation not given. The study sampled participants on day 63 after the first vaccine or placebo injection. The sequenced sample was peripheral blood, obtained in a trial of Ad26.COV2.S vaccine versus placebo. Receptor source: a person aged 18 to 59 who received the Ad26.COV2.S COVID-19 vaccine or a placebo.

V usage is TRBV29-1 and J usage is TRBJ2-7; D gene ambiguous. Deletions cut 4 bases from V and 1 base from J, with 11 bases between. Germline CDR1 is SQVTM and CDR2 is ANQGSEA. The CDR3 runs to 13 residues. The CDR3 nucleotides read TGCAGCGTTGGGGCACCTCATTCCTACGAGCAGTACTTC. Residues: CSVGAPHSYEQYF.

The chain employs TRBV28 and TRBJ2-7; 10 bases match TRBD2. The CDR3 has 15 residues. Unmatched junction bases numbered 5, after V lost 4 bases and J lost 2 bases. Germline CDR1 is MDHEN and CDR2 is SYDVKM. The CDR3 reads CASSSRTSGAYEQYF. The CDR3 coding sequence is TGTGCCAGCAGTTCTCGGACTAGCGGAGCCTACGAGCAGTACTTC. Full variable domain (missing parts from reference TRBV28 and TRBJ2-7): DVKVTQSSRYLVKRTGEKVFLECVQDMDHENMFWYRQDPGLGLRLIYFSYDVKMKEKGDIPEGYSVSREKKERFSLILESASTNQTSMYLCASSSRTSGAYEQYFGPGTRLTVT.

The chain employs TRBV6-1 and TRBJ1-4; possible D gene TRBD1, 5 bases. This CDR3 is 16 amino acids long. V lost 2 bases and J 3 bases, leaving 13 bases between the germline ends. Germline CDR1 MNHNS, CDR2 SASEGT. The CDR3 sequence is CASSERFGGANEKLFF. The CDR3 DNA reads TGTGCCAGCAGTGAACGTTTTGGGGGTGCTAATGAAAAACTGTTTTTT.

Here the CDR3 DNA reads TGTGCCAGTAGCCCCCCACTAGCCCGGCGGCTTAATGAGCAGTTCTTC. It yields the protein CASSPPLARRLNEQFF. The chain recombines TRBV19 with TRBJ2-1, with a possible D match to TRBD2 (6 bases). The CDR3 has 16 amino acids. CDR1 LNHDA and CDR2 SQIVND come from the germline V gene (reference sequence). V gave up 6 bases and J gave up 7 bases, with 22 bases separating them.

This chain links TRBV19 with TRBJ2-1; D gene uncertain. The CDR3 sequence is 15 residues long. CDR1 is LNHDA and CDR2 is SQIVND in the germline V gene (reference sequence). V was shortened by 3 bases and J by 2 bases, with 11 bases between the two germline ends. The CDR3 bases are TGTGCCAGTAGTATCGAGATCCTCACCTACAATGAGCAGTTCTTC. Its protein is CASSIEILTYNEQFF.

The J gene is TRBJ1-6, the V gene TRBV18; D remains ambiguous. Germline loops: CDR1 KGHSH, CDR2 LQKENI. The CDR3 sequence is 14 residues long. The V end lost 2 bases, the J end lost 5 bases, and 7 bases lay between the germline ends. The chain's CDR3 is CASSPYSDNSPLHF. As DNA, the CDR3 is TGTGCCAGCTCACCATACTCGGATAATTCACCCCTCCACTTT.

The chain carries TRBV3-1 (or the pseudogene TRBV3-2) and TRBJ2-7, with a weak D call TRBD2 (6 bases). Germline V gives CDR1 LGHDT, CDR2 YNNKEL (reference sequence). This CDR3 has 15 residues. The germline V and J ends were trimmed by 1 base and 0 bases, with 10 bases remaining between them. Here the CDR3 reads CASSQVPGGSYEQYF. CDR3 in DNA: TGTGCCAGCAGCCAAGTACCCGGGGGCTCCTACGAGCAGTACTTC.

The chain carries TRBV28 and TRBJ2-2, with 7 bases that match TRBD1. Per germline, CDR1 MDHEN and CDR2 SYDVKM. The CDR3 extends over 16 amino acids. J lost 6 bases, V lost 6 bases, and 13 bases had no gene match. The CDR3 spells CASSTTGQNTPGELFF. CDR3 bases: TGTGCCAGCAGCACGACGGGACAGAACACTCCCGGGGAGCTGTTTTTT.

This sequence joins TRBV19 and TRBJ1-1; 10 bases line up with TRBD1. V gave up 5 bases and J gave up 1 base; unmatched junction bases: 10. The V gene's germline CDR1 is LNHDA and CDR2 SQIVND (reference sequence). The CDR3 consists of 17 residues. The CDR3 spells CASSARDRGNRNTEAFF. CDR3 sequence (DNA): TGTGCCAGTAGTGCTAGGGACAGGGGAAATCGGAACACTGAAGCTTTCTTT. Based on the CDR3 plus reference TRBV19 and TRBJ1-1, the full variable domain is DGGITQSPKYLFRKEGQNVTLSCEQNLNHDAMYWYRQDPGQGLRLIYYSQIVNDFQKGDIAEGYSVSREKKESFPLTVTSAQKNPTAFYLCASSARDRGNRNTEAFFGQGTRLTVV.

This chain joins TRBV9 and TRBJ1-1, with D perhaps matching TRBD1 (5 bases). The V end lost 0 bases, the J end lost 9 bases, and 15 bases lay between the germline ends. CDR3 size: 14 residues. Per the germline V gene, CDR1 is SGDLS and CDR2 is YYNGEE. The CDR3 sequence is CASSVETGDGKAFF. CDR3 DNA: TGTGCCAGCAGCGTAGAAACGGGGGATGGGAAAGCTTTCTTT.

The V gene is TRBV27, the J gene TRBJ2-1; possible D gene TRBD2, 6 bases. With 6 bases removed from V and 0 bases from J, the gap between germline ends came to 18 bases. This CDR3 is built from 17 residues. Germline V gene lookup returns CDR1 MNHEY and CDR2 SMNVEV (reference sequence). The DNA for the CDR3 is TGTGCCAGCAGCCGGGCCCGGGACTCTAACTCCTACAATGAGCAGTTCTTC. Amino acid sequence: CASSRARDSNSYNEQFF.

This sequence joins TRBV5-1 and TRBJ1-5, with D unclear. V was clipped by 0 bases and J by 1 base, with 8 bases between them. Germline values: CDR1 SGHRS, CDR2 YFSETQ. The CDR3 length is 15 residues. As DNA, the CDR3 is TGCGCCAGCAGCTTGGGACACGGAAGCAATCAGCCCCAGCATTTT. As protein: CASSLGHGSNQPQHF.

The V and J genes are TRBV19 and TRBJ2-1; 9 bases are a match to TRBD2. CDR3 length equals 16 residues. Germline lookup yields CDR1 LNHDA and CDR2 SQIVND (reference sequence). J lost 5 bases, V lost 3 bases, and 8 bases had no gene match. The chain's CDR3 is CASSISRLAGNNEQFF. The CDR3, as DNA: TGTGCCAGTAGTATCTCCCGGCTAGCGGGGAACAATGAGCAGTTCTTC.

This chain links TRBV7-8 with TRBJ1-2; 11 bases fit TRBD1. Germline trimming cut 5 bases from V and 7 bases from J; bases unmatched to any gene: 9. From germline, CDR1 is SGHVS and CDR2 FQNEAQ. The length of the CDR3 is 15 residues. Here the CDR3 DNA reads TGTGCCAGCAGCCCCCGGGACAGGGGGGAAGCTGGCTACACCTTC. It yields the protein CASSPRDRGEAGYTF.

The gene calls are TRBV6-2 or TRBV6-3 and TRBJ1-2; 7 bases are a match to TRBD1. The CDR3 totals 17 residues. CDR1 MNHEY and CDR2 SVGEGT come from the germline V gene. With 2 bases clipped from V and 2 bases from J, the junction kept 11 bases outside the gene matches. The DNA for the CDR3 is TGTGCCAGCAGTTACGGGTCGTGGTCAGGGGGGAACTATGGCTACACCTTC. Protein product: CASSYGSWSGGNYGYTF.